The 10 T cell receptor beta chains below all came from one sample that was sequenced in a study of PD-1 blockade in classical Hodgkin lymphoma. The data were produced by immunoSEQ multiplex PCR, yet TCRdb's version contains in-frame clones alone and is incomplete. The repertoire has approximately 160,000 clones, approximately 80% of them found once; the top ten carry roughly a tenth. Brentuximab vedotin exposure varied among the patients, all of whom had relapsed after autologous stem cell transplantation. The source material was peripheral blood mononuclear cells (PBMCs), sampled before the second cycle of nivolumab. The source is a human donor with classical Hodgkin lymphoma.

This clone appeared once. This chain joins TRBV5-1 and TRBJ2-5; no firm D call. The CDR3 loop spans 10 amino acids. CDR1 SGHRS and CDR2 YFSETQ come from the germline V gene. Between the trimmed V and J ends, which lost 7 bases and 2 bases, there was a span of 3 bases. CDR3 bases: TGCGCCAGCGGACAAGAGACCCAGTACTTC. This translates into CASGQETQYF.

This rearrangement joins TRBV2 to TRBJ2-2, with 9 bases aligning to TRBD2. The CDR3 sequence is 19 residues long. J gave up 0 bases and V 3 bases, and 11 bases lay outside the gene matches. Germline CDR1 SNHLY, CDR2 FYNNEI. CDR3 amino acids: CASSEMGRGRAPNTGELFF. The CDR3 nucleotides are TGTGCCAGCAGTGAGATGGGCCGCGGGAGGGCCCCGAACACCGGGGAGCTGTTTTTT.

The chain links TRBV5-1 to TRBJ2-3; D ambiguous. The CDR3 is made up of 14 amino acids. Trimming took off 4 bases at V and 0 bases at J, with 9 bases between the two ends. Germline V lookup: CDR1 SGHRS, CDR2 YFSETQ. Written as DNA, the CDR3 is TGCGCCAGCAGCCCGGAGAGTAGCACAGATACGCAGTATTTT. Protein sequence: CASSPESSTDTQYF.

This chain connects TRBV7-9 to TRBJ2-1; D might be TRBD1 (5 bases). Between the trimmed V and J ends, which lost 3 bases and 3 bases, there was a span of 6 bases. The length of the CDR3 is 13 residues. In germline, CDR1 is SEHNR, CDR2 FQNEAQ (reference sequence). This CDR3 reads CASSFRDYNEQFF. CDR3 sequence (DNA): TGTGCCAGCAGCTTCAGGGACTACAATGAGCAGTTCTTC.

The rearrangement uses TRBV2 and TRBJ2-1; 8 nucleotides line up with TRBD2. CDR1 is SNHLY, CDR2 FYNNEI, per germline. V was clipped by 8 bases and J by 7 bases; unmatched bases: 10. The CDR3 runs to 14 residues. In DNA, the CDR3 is TGTGCCAGCTCCCGGACTAGCAGATTTAATGAGCAGTTCTTC. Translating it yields CASSRTSRFNEQFF.

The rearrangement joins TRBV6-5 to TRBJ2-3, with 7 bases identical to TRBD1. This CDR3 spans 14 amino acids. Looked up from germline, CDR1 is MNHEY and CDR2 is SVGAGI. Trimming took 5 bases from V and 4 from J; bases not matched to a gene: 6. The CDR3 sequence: CASSLTGFPDTQYF. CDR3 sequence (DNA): TGTGCCAGCAGTCTGACAGGGTTTCCAGATACGCAGTATTTT.

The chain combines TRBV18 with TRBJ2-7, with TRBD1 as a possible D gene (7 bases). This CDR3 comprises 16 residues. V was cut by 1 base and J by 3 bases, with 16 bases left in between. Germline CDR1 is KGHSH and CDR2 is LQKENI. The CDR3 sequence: CASSPLAGGLGYEQYF. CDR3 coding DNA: TGTGCCAGCTCACCACTTGCAGGGGGGCTTGGCTACGAGCAGTACTTC.

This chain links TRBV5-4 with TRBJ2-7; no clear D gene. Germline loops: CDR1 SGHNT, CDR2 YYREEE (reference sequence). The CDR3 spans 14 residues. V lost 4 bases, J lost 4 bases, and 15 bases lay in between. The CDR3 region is CASSNVGAAYEQYF. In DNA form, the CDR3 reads TGTGCCAGCAGCAATGTGGGCGCAGCTTACGAGCAGTACTTC.

In DNA form, the CDR3 reads TGTGCCAGCAGCTTAAACGGGGGTTTTGATTCACCCCTCCACTTT. Its translation is CASSLNGGFDSPLHF. V and J are TRBV7-9 and TRBJ1-6, with D perhaps TRBD1 (5 bases). This CDR3 has 15 residues. Germline V gene data show CDR1 as SEHNR and CDR2 as FQNEAQ (reference sequence). V was cut by 2 bases and J by 8 bases, with 13 bases left in between.

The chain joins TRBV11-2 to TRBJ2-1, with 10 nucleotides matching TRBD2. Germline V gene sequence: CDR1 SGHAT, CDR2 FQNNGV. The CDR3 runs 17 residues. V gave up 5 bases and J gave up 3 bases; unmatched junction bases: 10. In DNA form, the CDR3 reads TGTGCCAGCAGCGGACCCGGGACTAGCGAATACTACAATGAGCAGTTCTTC. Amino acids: CASSGPGTSEYYNEQFF.